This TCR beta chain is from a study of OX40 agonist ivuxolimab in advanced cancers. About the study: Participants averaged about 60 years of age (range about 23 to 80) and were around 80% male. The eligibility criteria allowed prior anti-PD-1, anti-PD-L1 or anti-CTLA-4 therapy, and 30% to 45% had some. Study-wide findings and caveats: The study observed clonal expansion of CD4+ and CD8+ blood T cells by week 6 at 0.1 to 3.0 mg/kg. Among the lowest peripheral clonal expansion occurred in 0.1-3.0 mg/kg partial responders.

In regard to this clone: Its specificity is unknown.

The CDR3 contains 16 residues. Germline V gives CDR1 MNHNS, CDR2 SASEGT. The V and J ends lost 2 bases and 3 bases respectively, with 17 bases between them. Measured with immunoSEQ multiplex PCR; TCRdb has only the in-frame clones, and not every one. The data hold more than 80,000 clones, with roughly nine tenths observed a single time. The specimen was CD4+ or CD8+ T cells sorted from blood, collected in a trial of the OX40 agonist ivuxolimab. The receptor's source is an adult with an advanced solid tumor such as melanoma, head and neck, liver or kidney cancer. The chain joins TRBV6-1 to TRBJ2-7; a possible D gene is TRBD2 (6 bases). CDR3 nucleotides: TGTGCCAGCAGTGAATGGAGGACTACCCTGCTCTACGAGCAGTACTTC. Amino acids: CASSEWRTTLLYEQYF.